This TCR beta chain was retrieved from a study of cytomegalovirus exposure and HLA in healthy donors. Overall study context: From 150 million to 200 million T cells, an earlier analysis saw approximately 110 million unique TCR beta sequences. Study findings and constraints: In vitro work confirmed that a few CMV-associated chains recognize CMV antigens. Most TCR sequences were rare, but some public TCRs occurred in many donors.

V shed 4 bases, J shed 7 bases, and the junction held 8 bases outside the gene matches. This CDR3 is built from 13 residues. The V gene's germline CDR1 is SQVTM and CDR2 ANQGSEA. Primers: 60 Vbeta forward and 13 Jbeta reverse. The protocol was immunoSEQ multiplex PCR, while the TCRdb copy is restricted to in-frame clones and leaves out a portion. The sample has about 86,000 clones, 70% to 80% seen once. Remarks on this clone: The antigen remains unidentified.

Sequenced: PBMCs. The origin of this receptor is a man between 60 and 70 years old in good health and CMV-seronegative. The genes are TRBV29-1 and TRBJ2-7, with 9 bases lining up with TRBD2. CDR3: CSVVGLAGREQYF. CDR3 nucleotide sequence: TGCAGCGTTGTAGGGCTAGCGGGAAGGGAGCAGTACTTC.